The clone carrying this TCR beta chain was seen only a few times. The antigen remains unidentified. This sample was included in a study of identical twins. Healthy Caucasians were all of the donors. The authors used template switching to add a universal primer site and gave cDNA unique molecular identifiers. TCRdb called the 5' RACE reads again in MiXCR, with one record for every CDR3 protein. Among under 1 million distinct CDR3 sequences listed, approximately 13% were seen once. This CDR3 region has 15 residues. Germline V gene data show CDR1 as MNHEY and CDR2 as SVGEGT. V was pared by 6 bases and J by 7 bases, with 19 bases between. General observations from the study: Cord blood beta clonotypes present at high abundance carried fewer insertions; no such pattern appeared in memory repertoires.

In addition, the sample was reused for a study of yellow fever vaccine responses in identical twins.

The sequenced sample was PBMCs. J is TRBJ2-1 and V is TRBV6-2 or TRBV6-3; D is possibly TRBD1 (6 bases). The receptor's source is a woman under 30 in good health. The CDR3 region has the DNA TGTGCCAGCAGACCTATGAGGGATCAGGGGAATGAGCAGTTCTTC. Encoded protein: CASRPMRDQGNEQFF.